The present T cell receptor (beta chain) was sequenced within a study of regulatory T cells in long-lasting Graves disease. iRepertoire HTBI primers and Arm-PCR of CDR3 regions built TCR beta libraries. MiXCR, applied by TCRdb to the multiplex PCR reads, yields one record per CDR3 protein. The sample has more than 450,000 distinct CDR3 sequences, around 15% seen once. V gave up 7 bases and J gave up 3 bases, with 22 bases separating them. CDR3 length: 15 amino acids. Germline-derived CDR1 and CDR2 are GTSNPN and SVGIG (reference sequence). The table lists this clonotype with many counts. The time point is: newly diagnosed GD, antithyroid drugs for less than 3 months. The TCR library was made from RNA that had been extracted from PBMCs in TRIzol. These data also featured in a second study, about T cells in Graves' hyperthyroidism and ophthalmopathy.

This TCR was recovered from a man aged 35-49 years with Graves disease. The chain combines TRBV30 with TRBJ2-7, with D maybe TRBD1 (6 bases). The source material was peripheral blood mononuclear cells (PBMCs), sampled at new diagnosis, from a patient treated with antithyroid drugs. The CDR3 DNA sequence: TGTGCCTCCCAAACCCCACAGGGTTTCAGCTACGAGCAGTACTTC. It translates to CASQTPQGFSYEQYF.